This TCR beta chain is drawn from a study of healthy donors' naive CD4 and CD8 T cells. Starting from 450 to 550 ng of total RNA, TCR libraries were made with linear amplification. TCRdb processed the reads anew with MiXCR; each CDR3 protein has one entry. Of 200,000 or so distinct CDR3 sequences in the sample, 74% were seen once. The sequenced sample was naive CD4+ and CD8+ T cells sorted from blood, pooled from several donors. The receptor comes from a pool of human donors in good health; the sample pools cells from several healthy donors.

CDR3 nucleotide sequence: TGCAGCGTTGGCGAGGTTTTGGGCAATCAGCCCCAGCATTTT. Translated: CSVGEVLGNQPQHF. The genes are TRBV29-1 and TRBJ1-5; D gene unclear. CDR1 is SQVTM, CDR2 ANQGSEA, per germline. V shed 4 bases and J shed 2 bases, with 12 bases lying between them. The CDR3 is 14 amino acids.